The 22 T cell receptor beta chains presented below share a single source sample, sequenced in a study of blood T cell repertoires in COVID-19. The protocol was immunoSEQ multiplex PCR, while the TCRdb copy is restricted to in-frame clones and leaves out a portion. The table includes over 45,000 clones, 87% detected once. The sequencing sample was made of peripheral blood. These receptors all come from a man aged 35-49 years with COVID-19, enrolled during active disease.

The chain couples TRBV29-1 to TRBJ2-1; 15 bases agree with TRBD2. In germline, CDR1 is SQVTM, CDR2 ANQGSEA. J was trimmed by 9 bases and V by 4 bases; bases with no gene match: 10. The CDR3 loop spans 16 amino acids. CDR3 nucleotides: TGCAGCGTTGGCGGGACTAGCGGGAGGTTGGGGCTTGAGCAGTTCTTC. It codes for CSVGGTSGRLGLEQFF.

The chain's CDR3 is CASSDPPGAGSNQPQHF. The CDR3 coding sequence is TGCGCCAGCAGTGACCCCCCAGGGGCCGGGAGCAATCAGCCCCAGCATTTT. The chain has TRBV10-1 and TRBJ1-5, with D possibly matching TRBD1 (6 bases). Germline V gene data show CDR1 as WNHNN and CDR2 as SYGVQD (reference sequence). Trimming pared 3 bases from V and 1 base from J, leaving 16 bases between. The CDR3 runs to 17 residues.

The chain joins TRBV28 to TRBJ1-1; 9 nucleotides agree with TRBD1. The CDR3 extends over 15 amino acids. Trimming took 5 bases from V and 3 from J; bases not matched to a gene: 7. Germline loops: CDR1 MDHEN, CDR2 SYDVKM. In nucleotides, the CDR3 is TGTGCCAGCAGTCCATTACAGGGGGCGCACACTGAAGCTTTCTTT. It encodes CASSPLQGAHTEAFF.

The genes are TRBV7-9 and TRBJ2-3; possibly TRBD2 for D (5 bases). The CDR3 totals 15 residues. CDR1 is SEHNR and CDR2 is FQNEAQ in the germline V gene (reference sequence). Trimming cost V 2 bases and J 7 bases, with 16 bases left between them. The DNA for the CDR3 is TGTGCCAGCAGCTTATATGTGGACTTTTCAAATACGCAGTATTTT. Its translation: CASSLYVDFSNTQYF.

The chain employs TRBV6-5 and TRBJ1-1, with TRBD1 identical over 9 bases. Germline loops: CDR1 MNHEY, CDR2 SVGAGI. J gave up 5 bases and V 8 bases, and 6 bases lay outside the gene matches. The CDR3 contains 13 residues. CDR3 amino acids: CASPGQGRTEAFF. The CDR3 DNA is TGTGCCAGCCCAGGACAGGGGAGGACTGAAGCTTTCTTT.

This sequence joins TRBV18 and TRBJ2-1, with 9 bases identical to TRBD1. In germline, CDR1 is KGHSH, CDR2 LQKENI. This CDR3 comprises 14 residues. J gave up 7 bases and V 2 bases, and 3 bases lay outside the gene matches. This chain's CDR3 is CASSPMGQGNEQFF. The CDR3 DNA reads as TGTGCCAGCTCACCAATGGGACAGGGAAATGAGCAGTTCTTC.

V and J are TRBV27 and TRBJ2-7; no clear D. The CDR3 loop spans 16 amino acids. With 0 bases removed from V and 3 bases from J, the gap between germline ends came to 15 bases. The germline V gene encodes CDR1 MNHEY and CDR2 SMNVEV (reference sequence). CDR3 protein: CASSLSHLTVHYEQYF. The CDR3 DNA reads TGTGCCAGCAGTTTATCCCACCTAACAGTACACTACGAGCAGTACTTC.

CDR3: CASSRGTSGDNEQFF. The CDR3 DNA follows: TGCGCCAGCAGCCGAGGGACTAGCGGGGACAATGAGCAGTTCTTC. This chain links TRBV4-1 with TRBJ2-1; TRBD2 matches 13 bases. CDR1 and CDR2 from the germline V gene are MGHRA and YSYEKL. The CDR3 runs 15 residues. Losses at the gene ends were 4 bases for V and 5 bases for J; bases not matched to a gene: 2.

This clone is categorized as medium-sized (0.01 to 0.1%). The chain uses TRBV2 and TRBJ1-2, with D unresolved. Trimming took 4 bases from V and 4 from J, leaving 7 bases between them. The CDR3 is 12 residues long. The germline V gene encodes CDR1 SNHLY and CDR2 FYNNEI. CDR3 nucleotide sequence: TGTGCCAGCAGTGGAGGCATCTATGGCTACACCTTC. Translating gives CASSGGIYGYTF.

The chain combines TRBV6-5 with TRBJ2-2, with D possibly TRBD2 on 5 matching bases. This CDR3 spans 15 amino acids. CDR1 and CDR2 (germline): MNHEY, SVGAGI. V was shortened by 3 bases and J by 5 bases, with 13 bases between the two germline ends. The CDR3 sequence: CASSYRGMWTGELFF. In nucleotides, the CDR3 is TGTGCCAGCAGTTATCGGGGAATGTGGACCGGGGAGCTGTTTTTT.

The chain joins TRBV3-1 (or the pseudogene TRBV3-2) to TRBJ2-7; 11 bases are shared with TRBD2. Germline V gene sequence: CDR1 LGHDT, CDR2 YNNKEL (reference sequence). The CDR3 loop spans 15 amino acids. Trimming at V came to 2 bases and at J to 0 bases, leaving 0 bases not matched to a gene. For the CDR3, the DNA is TGTGCCAGCAGCCAAACTAGCGGGAGCTCCTACGAGCAGTACTTC. Amino acids: CASSQTSGSSYEQYF.

The chain is built from TRBV6-1 and TRBJ1-4, with D unclear. V was cut by 1 base and J by 10 bases, with 10 bases left in between. There are 13 residues in the CDR3. CDR1 and CDR2 (germline): MNHNS, SASEGT. The CDR3 DNA follows: TGTGCCAGCAGTGAAGGGCTTGGTATAAAACTGTTTTTT. This codes for CASSEGLGIKLFF.

The chain is built from TRBV5-1 and TRBJ1-1; the match to TRBD1 covers 7 bases. The CDR3 has 14 amino acids. Germline CDR1 reads SGHRS; CDR2 reads YFSETQ. Losses at the gene ends were 1 base for V and 5 bases for J; bases not matched to a gene: 5. CDR3 in DNA: TGCGCCAGCAGCTTGAAAGGGGGCGGGACTGAAGCTTTCTTT. It is translated as CASSLKGGGTEAFF.

The chain links TRBV7-2 to TRBJ2-5; weak D call: TRBD1 (6 bases). The germline V gene has CDR1 SGHTA and CDR2 FQGNSA. V lost 1 base and J lost 2, with 11 bases in between. CDR3 length equals 15 residues. Here the CDR3 DNA reads TGTGCCAGCAGCTTAGGGGCGACAGGTCAAGAGACCCAGTACTTC. Its translation is CASSLGATGQETQYF. Looking up the rest from reference TRBV7-2 and TRBJ2-5 gives the full variable domain: GAGVSQSPSNKVTEKGKDVELRCDPISGHTALYWYRQSLGQGLEFLIYFQGNSAPDKSGLPSDRFSAERTGGSVSTLTIQRTQQEDSAVYLCASSLGATGQETQYFGPGTRLLVL.

The rearrangement links TRBV15 to TRBJ1-1, with TRBD1 as a possible D gene (5 bases). The CDR3 spans 15 residues. Germline CDR1 LNHNV, CDR2 YYDKDF (reference sequence). Trimming took 5 bases from V and 0 from J, leaving 13 bases between them. CDR3 sequence (DNA): TGTGCCACCAGCCCGGGGGGACTTTTGAACACTGAAGCTTTCTTT. Protein: CATSPGGLLNTEAFF.

The chain joins TRBV3-1 (or the pseudogene TRBV3-2) to TRBJ1-1; D is unresolved. The CDR3 contains 14 residues. Germline CDR1 reads LGHDT; CDR2 reads YNNKEL (reference sequence). Trimming stripped 3 bases from V and 1 base from J, with 9 bases between. The CDR3 region is CASSQGNRNTEAFF. The CDR3 DNA reads TGTGCCAGCAGCCAGGGCAACAGGAACACTGAAGCTTTCTTT.

The V gene is TRBV4-1, the J gene TRBJ1-5; TRBD1 might be the D (5 bases). Germline V gene data show CDR1 as MGHRA and CDR2 as YSYEKL. The CDR3 has 15 amino acids. Trimming pared 4 bases from V and 5 bases from J, leaving 15 bases between. In DNA form, the CDR3 reads TGCGCCAGCAGCCTCCAGGGTTTTTACGATCAGCCCCAGCATTTT. Translated: CASSLQGFYDQPQHF.

This clone came up once. V is TRBV21-1 and J is TRBJ1-6. TRBV21-1 has pseudogene status. This CDR3 comprises 19 residues. This CDR3 is CASSKSAGGEILKCSPLHF. The DNA for the CDR3 is TGTGCCAGCAGCAAATCCGCCGGGGGGGAGATACTAAAATGTTCACCCCTCCACTTT.

The genes are TRBV28 and TRBJ1-2; D unresolved. Trimming stripped 6 bases from V and 6 bases from J, with 14 bases between. The CDR3 consists of 13 residues. Germline V gene lookup returns CDR1 MDHEN and CDR2 SYDVKM. Here the CDR3 DNA reads TGTGCCAGCAGCCCCTCAGGAAGGAATGGCTACACCTTC. It is translated as CASSPSGRNGYTF.

CDR3 sequence (DNA): TGTGCCAGCAGTTTAAAGGGGTCACTAGCCCTTCTAGGCGAGCAGTACTTC. This gives the protein CASSLKGSLALLGEQYF. This chain uses TRBV27 with TRBJ2-7; D possibly corresponds to TRBD2 (6 bases). Germline V gives CDR1 MNHEY, CDR2 SMNVEV (reference sequence). Between the trimmed V and J ends, which lost 2 bases and 6 bases, there was a span of 23 bases. The CDR3 is 17 amino acids.

This sequence joins TRBV7-9 and TRBJ1-1, with no clear D. The CDR3 loop spans 14 amino acids. V was shortened by 3 bases and J by 0 bases, with 8 bases between the two germline ends. Looked up from germline, CDR1 is SEHNR and CDR2 is FQNEAQ (reference sequence). The CDR3, as DNA: TGTGCCAGCAGCTTGTTGTCCATGAACACTGAAGCTTTCTTT. Translating gives CASSLLSMNTEAFF.

The gene calls are TRBV2 and TRBJ2-5; 12 bases are shared with TRBD2. V shed 9 bases and J 2 bases; nucleotides not matched to a gene: 10. Germline-derived CDR1 and CDR2 are SNHLY and FYNNEI. The CDR3 extends over 16 amino acids. The CDR3 loop is CARKFGLAGRQETQYF. The CDR3 DNA follows: TGTGCCAGGAAATTCGGACTAGCGGGACGACAAGAGACCCAGTACTTC.